Each of the 22 T cell receptor beta chains below was sequenced from the same sample in a study of response to subunit inactivated influenza vaccine. TCRdb used MiXCR to reprocess the RT-PCR reads, holding one entry per CDR3 protein. The sample lists 450,000 to 500,000 distinct CDR3 sequences, approximately 11% occurring once. The sequences come from PBMCs from blood, collected 40 to 50 days after vaccination. Receptors originate from a man aged 50 or older who received an inactivated influenza vaccine.

Only a few counts were recorded for this clonotype. The CDR3 reads CSAVAGPPYEQYF. The CDR3 region has the DNA TGCAGTGCTGTAGCGGGCCCGCCCTACGAGCAGTACTTC. The rearrangement joins TRBV20-1 to TRBJ2-7; 7 bases fit TRBD2. V dropped 5 bases and J dropped 2; count of bases not matched to a gene: 6. Germline lookup yields CDR1 DFQATT and CDR2 SNEGSKA (reference sequence). The CDR3 spans 13 residues.

The table lists this clonotype with many counts. The gene calls are TRBV7-2 and TRBJ2-2; TRBD2 is a possible D gene (7 bases). V gave up 8 bases and J gave up 7 bases, with 17 bases separating them. Germline lookup yields CDR1 SGHTA and CDR2 FQGNSA. The length of the CDR3 is 14 residues. CDR3 residues: CASAKGGRGGELFF. The CDR3 DNA follows: TGTGCCAGCGCTAAGGGGGGGCGCGGCGGGGAGCTGTTTTTT. The full variable domain, its missing parts supplied by reference TRBV7-2 and TRBJ2-2, is GAGVSQSPSNKVTEKGKDVELRCDPISGHTALYWYRQSLGQGLEFLIYFQGNSAPDKSGLPSDRFSAERTGGSVSTLTIQRTQQEDSAVYLCASAKGGRGGELFFGEGSRLTVL.

The chain combines TRBV6-2 or TRBV6-3 with TRBJ2-3; D is perhaps TRBD2 (6 bases). The ends were cut back, 2 bases at V and 0 bases at J, with 12 bases in the middle. The CDR3 sequence is 16 residues long. Germline assignment: CDR1 MNHEY and CDR2 SVGEGT. In DNA form, the CDR3 reads TGTGCCAGCAGTTACCCGGAGGGTCCTAGCACAGATACGCAGTATTTT. It encodes CASSYPEGPSTDTQYF.

The chain uses TRBV5-1 and TRBJ2-6; no reliable D call. The germline gives CDR1 SGHRS, CDR2 YFSETQ. Trimming cost V 5 bases and J 0 bases, with 6 bases left between them. The CDR3 has 14 amino acids. The CDR3 DNA reads as TGCGCCAGCAGAGACGGCTCTGGGGCCAACGTCCTGACTTTC. This encodes CASRDGSGANVLTF. Based on the CDR3 plus reference TRBV5-1 and TRBJ2-6, the full variable domain is KAGVTQTPRYLIKTRGQQVTLSCSPISGHRSVSWYQQTPGQGLQFLFEYFSETQRNKGNFPGRFSGRQFSNSRSEMNVSTLELGDSALYLCASRDGSGANVLTFGAGSRLTVL.

This clonotype came up many times. The V gene is TRBV5-1, the J gene TRBJ2-1; 7 bases match TRBD1. There are 14 residues in the CDR3. In germline, CDR1 is SGHRS, CDR2 YFSETQ. V was clipped by 0 bases and J by 5 bases; unmatched bases: 2. The CDR3 coding sequence is TGCGCCAGCAGCTTGGGACAGGGTAACAATGAGCAGTTCTTC. It yields the protein CASSLGQGNNEQFF.

This clonotype was counted only a few times. The chain joins TRBV4-1 to TRBJ2-1, with 7 bases aligning to TRBD1. The CDR3 has 15 residues. V lost 1 base to trimming and J lost 4 bases; unmatched junction nucleotides: 4. Germline V gene data show CDR1 as MGHRA and CDR2 as YSYEKL. This CDR3 reads CASSQGRTGYNEQFF. The DNA for the CDR3 is TGCGCCAGCAGCCAAGGTAGGACAGGTTACAATGAGCAGTTCTTC.

This clonotype has only a few counts. V gene TRBV12-3 or TRBV12-4 combines with J gene TRBJ2-1; D not certain. The CDR3 consists of 17 residues. V lost 1 base to trimming and J lost 4 bases, with 17 bases between them. CDR3: CASSLGGLTLKYNEQFF. CDR3 DNA sequence: TGTGCCAGCAGTTTAGGTGGTTTGACCCTGAAGTACAATGAGCAGTTCTTC.

This clonotype appeared a few times. V gene TRBV4-2 combines with J gene TRBJ2-5, with 11 bases that match TRBD2. Germline CDR1 and CDR2: LGHNA and YNFKEQ. The CDR3 runs to 17 residues. The junction had 11 bases not matched to a gene; V was cut back by 4 bases and J by 4 bases. The CDR3 sequence: CASSRLAGGSYGETQYF. CDR3 coding DNA: TGTGCCAGCAGCCGCCTAGCGGGAGGCTCCTATGGAGAGACCCAGTACTTC.

Notes on this clonotype: An end of the junction does not agree with germline; a read error may underlie this. The chain couples TRBV20-1 to TRBJ2-1; the match to TRBD2 covers 8 bases. The CDR3 totals 16 residues. CDR1 and CDR2 from the germline V gene are DFQATT and SNEGSKA (reference sequence). The chain's CDR3 is CSARFLGLDPYNEQLF. The CDR3 DNA reads as TGCAGTGCTAGATTTTTGGGACTAGATCCCTACAATGAGCAGCTCTTC.

This clonotype came up many times. This sequence joins TRBV5-6 and TRBJ1-2; D is ambiguous. CDR3 length equals 12 residues. V was cut by 4 bases and J by 6 bases, with 10 bases left in between. CDR1 is SGHDT and CDR2 is YYEEEE in the germline V gene. CDR3 amino acids: CASSVKRDGYTF. The CDR3 region has the DNA TGTGCCAGCAGCGTTAAAAGGGATGGCTACACCTTC.

V gene TRBV4-1 combines with J gene TRBJ2-5; the match to TRBD2 covers 10 bases. Germline trimming cut 0 bases from V and 0 bases from J; bases unmatched to any gene: 4. CDR1 and CDR2 (germline): MGHRA, YSYEKL. The CDR3 extends over 17 amino acids. CDR3 residues: CASSQDVAGGYQETQYF. DNA of the CDR3: TGCGCCAGCAGCCAAGATGTAGCGGGGGGTTACCAAGAGACCCAGTACTTC.

This clonotype was counted many times. This chain connects TRBV10-3 to TRBJ1-5; no firm D call. The CDR3 length is 14 residues. V was clipped by 0 bases and J by 6 bases, with 9 bases between them. Germline V gene lookup returns CDR1 ENHRY and CDR2 SYGVKD. CDR3: CAISESTRVQPQHF. The CDR3 DNA reads TGTGCCATCAGTGAGTCGACTCGGGTTCAGCCCCAGCATTTT.

The chain couples TRBV12-3 or TRBV12-4 to TRBJ2-7; 7 bases match TRBD2. The CDR3 consists of 13 residues. The V gene end was trimmed by 5 bases and the J gene end by 3 bases; junction bases not matched to a gene: 4. DNA of the CDR3: TGTGCCAGCAGTACTAGCGTAAACTACGAGCAGTACTTC. Residues: CASSTSVNYEQYF.

The chain combines TRBV3-1 with TRBJ2-5; D unresolved. V was clipped by 1 base and J by 2 bases, with 20 bases between them. The CDR3 spans 18 residues. Germline V gene lookup returns CDR1 LGHDT and CDR2 YNNKEL (reference sequence). CDR3 region: CASSQVSMARSWQETQYF. The CDR3 DNA follows: TGTGCCAGCAGCCAAGTTTCTATGGCCCGTAGCTGGCAAGAGACCCAGTACTTC.

In its sample, this clonotype was seen a few times. J is TRBJ2-7 and V is TRBV29-1; 8 positions match TRBD1. The CDR3 is made up of 14 amino acids. Trimming at V came to 6 bases and at J to 2 bases, leaving 9 bases not matched to a gene. Germline assignment: CDR1 SQVTM and CDR2 ANQGSEA. CDR3 nucleotides: TGCAGCGTCGCCCATGACAGGGGCGCCTACGAGCAGTACTTC. Translating it yields CSVAHDRGAYEQYF.

This clonotype occurred many times. The chain joins TRBV6-5 to TRBJ2-2; 9 bases map to TRBD2. V lost 2 bases to trimming and J lost 7 bases; unmatched junction nucleotides: 8. The CDR3 runs 16 residues. Germline V gives CDR1 MNHEY, CDR2 SVGAGI. The chain's CDR3 is CASSYAPSGDGGELFF. CDR3 in DNA: TGTGCCAGCAGTTACGCCCCTAGCGGGGACGGCGGGGAGCTGTTTTTT.

There are many counts of this clonotype. This rearrangement joins TRBV3-1 to TRBJ1-2; tentative D call: TRBD1 (5 bases). The CDR3 loop spans 15 amino acids. Trimming left V 0 bases short and J 3 bases short, with 11 bases between. Germline V gives CDR1 LGHDT, CDR2 YNNKEL (reference sequence). Here the CDR3 DNA reads TGTGCCAGCAGCCAAGAGTGGCAGGGTGACTATGGCTACACCTTC. It codes for CASSQEWQGDYGYTF.

This clonotype was detected a few times. This chain uses TRBV18 with TRBJ2-1; 14 nucleotides align to TRBD2. The CDR3 runs 16 residues. The V gene's germline CDR1 is KGHSH and CDR2 LQKENI. Trimming took 3 bases from V and 5 from J; bases not matched to a gene: 3. CDR3 coding DNA: TGTGCCAGCTCACCGGGACTAGCGGGAGTGAACAATGAGCAGTTCTTC. The encoded protein is CASSPGLAGVNNEQFF.

The genes are TRBV6-1 and TRBJ1-6; 10 nucleotides align to TRBD1. The CDR3 consists of 15 residues. The germline CDR1 and CDR2 sequences are MNHNS and SASEGT. The ends lost 6 bases at V and 7 bases at J; junction bases unmatched: 6. CDR3 region: CASRSGTGVNSPLHF. The CDR3 region has the DNA TGTGCCAGCAGGTCCGGGACAGGGGTAAATTCACCCCTCCACTTT.

V usage is TRBV5-1 and J usage is TRBJ2-5, with 10 nucleotides matching TRBD1. The CDR3 extends over 14 amino acids. V dropped 5 bases and J dropped 4; count of bases not matched to a gene: 5. Germline V gene data show CDR1 as SGHRS and CDR2 as YFSETQ. CDR3 bases: TGCGCCAGCAGTGGGGACAGGGGCGGAGAGACCCAGTACTTC. It is translated as CASSGDRGGETQYF.

This clonotype has only a few counts. V usage is TRBV4-3 and J usage is TRBJ1-2; D is possibly TRBD1 (5 bases). This CDR3 is 17 amino acids long. V gave up 0 bases and J gave up 3 bases, with 17 bases separating them. CDR1 LGHNA and CDR2 YSLEER come from the germline V gene. The DNA for the CDR3 is TGCGCCAGCAGCCAAGATAAGGGGCAGGTCGGGTACTATGGCTACACCTTC. Residues: CASSQDKGQVGYYGYTF.

This clonotype has more than one count but fewer than ten. The chain combines TRBV20-1 with TRBJ2-1; 10 nucleotides agree with TRBD2. Trimming took 6 bases from V and 3 from J; bases not matched to a gene: 8. CDR3 length: 15 amino acids. Germline CDR1 DFQATT, CDR2 SNEGSKA (reference sequence). CDR3 DNA sequence: TGCAGTGCCGAAGGGACTAGCGTAAGCTACAATGAGCAGTTCTTC. This gives the protein CSAEGTSVSYNEQFF.